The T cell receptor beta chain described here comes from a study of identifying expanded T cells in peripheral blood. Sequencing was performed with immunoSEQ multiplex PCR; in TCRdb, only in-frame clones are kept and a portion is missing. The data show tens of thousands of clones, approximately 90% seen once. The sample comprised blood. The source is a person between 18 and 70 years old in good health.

CDR3 coding DNA: TGTGCCAGCAGCAAAGACAGGGGGAACACTGAAGCTTTCTTT. Residues: CASSKDRGNTEAFF. The rearrangement uses TRBV21-1 and TRBJ1-1; the table's TRBD1 call for D was not verified on the DNA. TRBV21-1 is deemed a pseudogene. This CDR3 has 14 residues.